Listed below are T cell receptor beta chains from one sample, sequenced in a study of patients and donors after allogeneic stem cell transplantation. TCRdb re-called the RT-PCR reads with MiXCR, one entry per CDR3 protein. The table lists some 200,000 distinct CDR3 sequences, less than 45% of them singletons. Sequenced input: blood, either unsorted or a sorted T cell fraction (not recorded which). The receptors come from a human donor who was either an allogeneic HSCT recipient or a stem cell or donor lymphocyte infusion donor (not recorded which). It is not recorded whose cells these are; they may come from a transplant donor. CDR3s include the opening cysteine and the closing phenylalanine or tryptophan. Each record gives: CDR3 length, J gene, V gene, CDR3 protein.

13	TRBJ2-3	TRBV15	CATSRDRRDTQYF
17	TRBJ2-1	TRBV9	CASSVVATLSSYNEQFF
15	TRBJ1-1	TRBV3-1	CASSAWGPLNTEAFF
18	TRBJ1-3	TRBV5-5	CASSLLVSRALSGNTIYF
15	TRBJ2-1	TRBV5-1	CASSLDLAPYNEQFF
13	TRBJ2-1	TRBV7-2	CASSLGGPVDPFF
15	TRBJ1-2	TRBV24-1	CATSDVHRAHDGYTF
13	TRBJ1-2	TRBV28	CASSIRDREGYTF
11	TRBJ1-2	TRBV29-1	CSVVQNYGYTF
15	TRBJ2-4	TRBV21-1	CASSKGLLAKNIQYF
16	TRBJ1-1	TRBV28	CASSLRDRGPNTEAFF
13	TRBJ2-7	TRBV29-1	CSGYSGRLREQYF
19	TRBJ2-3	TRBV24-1	CATSDTGTSGLFPTDTQYF
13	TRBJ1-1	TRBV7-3	CASSLGTGVEAFF
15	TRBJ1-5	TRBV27	CASSLGPWPNQPQHF
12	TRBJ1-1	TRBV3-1	CASSRDVEEAFF
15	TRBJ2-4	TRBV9	CASSVGGAAKNIQYF
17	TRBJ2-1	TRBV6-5	CASSYLGGRGSHNEQFF
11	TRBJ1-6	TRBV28	CASSRNSPLHF
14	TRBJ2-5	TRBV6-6	CASSYREGDGTQYF
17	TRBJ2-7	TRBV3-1	CASSQGVGGLAGYEQYF
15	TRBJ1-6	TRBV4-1	CASSQVGQAGSPLHF
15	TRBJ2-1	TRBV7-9	CASSPTEGEENEQFF
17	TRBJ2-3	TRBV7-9	CASSSPMASGEVDTQYF
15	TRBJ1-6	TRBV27	CASSLSQEGNSPLHF
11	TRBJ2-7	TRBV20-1	CSAGQGYEQYF
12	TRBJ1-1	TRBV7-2	CASSLEAAGAFF
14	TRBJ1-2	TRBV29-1	CSVELAGDGDGYTF
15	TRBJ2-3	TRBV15	CATSRKDRGTDTQYF
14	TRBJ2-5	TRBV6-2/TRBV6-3	CASSYRIAQETQYF
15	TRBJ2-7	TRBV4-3	CASSQDLGSVYEQYF
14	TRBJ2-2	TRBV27	CASSSLATTGELFF
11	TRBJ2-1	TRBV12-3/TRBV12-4	CASSLAAEQFF
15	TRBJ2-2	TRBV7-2	CASSLTLGGTGELFF
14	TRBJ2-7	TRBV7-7	CASSLVQGSGEQYF
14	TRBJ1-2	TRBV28	CASSWDRGAYGYTF
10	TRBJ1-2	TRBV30	CACQLDGYTF
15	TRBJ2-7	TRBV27	CASRRQGIEYYEQYF
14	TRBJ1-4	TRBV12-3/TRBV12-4	CASSFDRGHEKLFF
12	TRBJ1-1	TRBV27	CASATGNTEAFF
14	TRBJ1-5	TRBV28	CASTWWARSQPQHF
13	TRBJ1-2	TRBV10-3	CAIRGLFPYGYTF
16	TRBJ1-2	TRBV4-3	CASSQIPDRFNYGYTF
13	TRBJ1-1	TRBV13	CASSLEANTEAFF
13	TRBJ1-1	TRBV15	CATSRGWGTEAFF
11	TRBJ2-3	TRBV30	CARMFTDTQYF
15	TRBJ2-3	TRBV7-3	CASSSLAGGTDTQYF
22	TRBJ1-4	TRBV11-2	CASSYTSTTKQGTSSTNEKLFF
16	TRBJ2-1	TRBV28	CASSYLAGGPYNEQFF
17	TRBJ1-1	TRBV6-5	CASAVGPGGNLNTEAFF
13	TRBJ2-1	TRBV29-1	CSVVMSGANEQFF
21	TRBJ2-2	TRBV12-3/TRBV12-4	CASSQKLAGGRRRGTPGELFF
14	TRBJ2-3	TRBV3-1	CASSQGAGTDTQYF
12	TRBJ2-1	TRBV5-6	CASSLGLSEQFF
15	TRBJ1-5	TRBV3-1	CASSQDPRGNQPQHF